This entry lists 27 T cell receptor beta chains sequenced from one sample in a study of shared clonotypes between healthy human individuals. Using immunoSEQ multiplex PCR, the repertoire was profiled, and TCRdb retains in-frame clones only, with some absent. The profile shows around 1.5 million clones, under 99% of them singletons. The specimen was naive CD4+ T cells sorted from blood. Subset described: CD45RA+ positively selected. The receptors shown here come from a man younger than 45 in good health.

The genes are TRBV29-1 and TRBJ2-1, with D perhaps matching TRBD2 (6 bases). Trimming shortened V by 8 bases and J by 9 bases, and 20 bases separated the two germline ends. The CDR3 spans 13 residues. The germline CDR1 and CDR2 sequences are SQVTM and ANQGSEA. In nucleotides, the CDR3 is TGCAGCACGGCCGGGACTCCCTTTGGTGAGCAGTTCTTC. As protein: CSTAGTPFGEQFF.

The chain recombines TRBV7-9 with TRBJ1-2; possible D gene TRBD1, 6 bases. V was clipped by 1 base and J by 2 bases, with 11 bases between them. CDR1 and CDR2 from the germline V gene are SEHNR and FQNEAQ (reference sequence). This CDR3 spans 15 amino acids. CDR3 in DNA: TGTGCCAGCAGCTTAGGTCAGGGGTTGAACTATGGCTACACCTTC. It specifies CASSLGQGLNYGYTF.

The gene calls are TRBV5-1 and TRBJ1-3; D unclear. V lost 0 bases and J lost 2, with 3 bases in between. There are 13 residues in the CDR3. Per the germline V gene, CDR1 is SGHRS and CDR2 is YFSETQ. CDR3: CASSLGPGNTIYF. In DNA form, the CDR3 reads TGCGCCAGCAGCTTGGGACCTGGAAACACCATATATTTT.

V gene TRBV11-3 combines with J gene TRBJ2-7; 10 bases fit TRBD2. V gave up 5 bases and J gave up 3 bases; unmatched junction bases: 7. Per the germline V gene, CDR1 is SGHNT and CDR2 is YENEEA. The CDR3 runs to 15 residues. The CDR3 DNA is TGTGCCAGCAGCATCAGCGGGAGGGTGGTCTACGAGCAGTACTTC. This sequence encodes CASSISGRVVYEQYF.

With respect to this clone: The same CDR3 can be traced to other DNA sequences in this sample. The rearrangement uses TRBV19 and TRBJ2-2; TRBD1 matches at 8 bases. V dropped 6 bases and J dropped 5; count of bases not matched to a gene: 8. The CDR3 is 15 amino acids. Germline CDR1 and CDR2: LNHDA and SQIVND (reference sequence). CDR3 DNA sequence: TGTGCCAGTAGGAGAACAGGGGGTCGGACCGGGGAGCTGTTTTTT. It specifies CASRRTGGRTGELFF.

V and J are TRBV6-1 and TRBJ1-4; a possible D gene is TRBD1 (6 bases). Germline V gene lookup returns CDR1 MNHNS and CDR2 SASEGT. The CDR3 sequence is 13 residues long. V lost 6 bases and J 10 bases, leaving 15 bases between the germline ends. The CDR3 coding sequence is TGTGCCAGCAGCGACAGGCAGGGCGCAAAACTGTTTTTT. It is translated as CASSDRQGAKLFF.

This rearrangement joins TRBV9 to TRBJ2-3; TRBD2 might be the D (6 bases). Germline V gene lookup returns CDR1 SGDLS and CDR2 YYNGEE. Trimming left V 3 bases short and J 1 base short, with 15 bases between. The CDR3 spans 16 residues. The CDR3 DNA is TGTGCCAGCAGCGGGGGACTCCTTAGCGGCACAGATACGCAGTATTTT. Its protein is CASSGGLLSGTDTQYF.

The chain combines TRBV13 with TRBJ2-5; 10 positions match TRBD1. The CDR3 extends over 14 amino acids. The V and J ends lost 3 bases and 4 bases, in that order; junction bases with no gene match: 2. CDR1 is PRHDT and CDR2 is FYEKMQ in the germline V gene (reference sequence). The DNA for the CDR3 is TGTGCCAGCAGCTTCTGGACAGGGGGAGAGACCCAGTACTTC. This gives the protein CASSFWTGGETQYF.

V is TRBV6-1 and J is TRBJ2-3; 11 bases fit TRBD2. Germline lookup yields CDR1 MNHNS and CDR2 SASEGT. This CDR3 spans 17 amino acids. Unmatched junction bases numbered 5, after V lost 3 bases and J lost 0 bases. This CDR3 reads CASSEWGTSGSTDTQYF. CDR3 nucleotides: TGTGCCAGCAGTGAGTGGGGGACTAGCGGCAGCACAGATACGCAGTATTTT.

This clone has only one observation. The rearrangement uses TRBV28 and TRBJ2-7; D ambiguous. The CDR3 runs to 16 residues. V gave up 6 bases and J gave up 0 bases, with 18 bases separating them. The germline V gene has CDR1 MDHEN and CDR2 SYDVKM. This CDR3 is CASRDGTRVDSYEQYF. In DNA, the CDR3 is TGTGCCAGCAGGGACGGTACCCGCGTAGACTCCTACGAGCAGTACTTC.

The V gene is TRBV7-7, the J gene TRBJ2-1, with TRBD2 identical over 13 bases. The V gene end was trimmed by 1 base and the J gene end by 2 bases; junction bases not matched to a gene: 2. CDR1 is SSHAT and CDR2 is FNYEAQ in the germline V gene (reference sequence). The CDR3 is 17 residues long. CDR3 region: CASSLGGTSGAYNEQFF. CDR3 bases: TGTGCCAGCAGCTTAGGAGGGACTAGCGGGGCCTACAATGAGCAGTTCTTC. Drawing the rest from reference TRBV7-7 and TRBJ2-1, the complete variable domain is GAGVSQSPRYKVTKRGQDVTLRCDPISSHATLYWYQQALGQGPEFLTYFNYEAQPDKSGLPSDRFSAERPEGSISTLTIQRTEQRDSAMYRCASSLGGTSGAYNEQFFGPGTRLTVL.

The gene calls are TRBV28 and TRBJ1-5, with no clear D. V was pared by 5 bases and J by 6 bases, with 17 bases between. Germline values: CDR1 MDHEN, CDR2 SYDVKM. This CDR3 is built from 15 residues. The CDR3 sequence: CASSAGGVFGQPQHF. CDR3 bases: TGTGCCAGCAGTGCAGGTGGGGTGTTTGGTCAGCCCCAGCATTTT.

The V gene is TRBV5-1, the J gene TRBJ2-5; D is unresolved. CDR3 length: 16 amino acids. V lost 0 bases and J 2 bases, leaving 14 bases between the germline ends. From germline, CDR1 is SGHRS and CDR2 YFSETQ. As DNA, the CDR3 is TGCGCCAGCAGCTTGGATAGACGTACCAAACAAGAGACCCAGTACTTC. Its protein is CASSLDRRTKQETQYF.

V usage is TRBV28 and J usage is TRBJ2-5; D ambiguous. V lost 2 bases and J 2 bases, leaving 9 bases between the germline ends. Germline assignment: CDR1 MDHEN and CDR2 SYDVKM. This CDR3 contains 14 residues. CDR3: CASSLATEQETQYF. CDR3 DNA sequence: TGTGCCAGCAGTTTAGCAACAGAGCAAGAGACCCAGTACTTC. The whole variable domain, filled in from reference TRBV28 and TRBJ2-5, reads DVKVTQSSRYLVKRTGEKVFLECVQDMDHENMFWYRQDPGLGLRLIYFSYDVKMKEKGDIPEGYSVSREKKERFSLILESASTNQTSMYLCASSLATEQETQYFGPGTRLLVL.

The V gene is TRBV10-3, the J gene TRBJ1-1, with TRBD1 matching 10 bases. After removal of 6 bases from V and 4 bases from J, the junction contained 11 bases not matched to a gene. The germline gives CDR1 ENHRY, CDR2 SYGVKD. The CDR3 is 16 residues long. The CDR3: CAIRSGQGLDGTEAFF. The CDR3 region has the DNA TGTGCCATCAGGTCGGGACAGGGGTTGGATGGCACTGAAGCTTTCTTT.

This CDR3 is CASSPLGTSGARETQYF. CDR3 nucleotides: TGTGCCAGCTCACCACTCGGGACTAGCGGGGCGCGAGAGACCCAGTACTTC. The chain joins TRBV18 to TRBJ2-5; the match to TRBD2 covers 13 bases. The CDR3 is 17 residues long. Trimming took 1 base from V and 4 from J; bases not matched to a gene: 6. Germline assignment: CDR1 KGHSH and CDR2 LQKENI. The whole variable domain, filled in from reference TRBV18 and TRBJ2-5, reads NAGVMQNPRHLVRRRGQEARLRCSPMKGHSHVYWYRQLPEEGLKFMVYLQKENIIDESGMPKERFSAEFPKEGPSILRIQQVVRGDSAAYFCASSPLGTSGARETQYFGPGTRLLVL.

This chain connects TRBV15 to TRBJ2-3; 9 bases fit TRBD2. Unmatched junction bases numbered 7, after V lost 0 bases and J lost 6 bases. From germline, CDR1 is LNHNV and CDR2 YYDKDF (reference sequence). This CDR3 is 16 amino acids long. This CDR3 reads CATSRDLAGVGDTQYF. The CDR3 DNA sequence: TGTGCCACCAGCAGAGATTTAGCGGGAGTAGGGGATACGCAGTATTTT.

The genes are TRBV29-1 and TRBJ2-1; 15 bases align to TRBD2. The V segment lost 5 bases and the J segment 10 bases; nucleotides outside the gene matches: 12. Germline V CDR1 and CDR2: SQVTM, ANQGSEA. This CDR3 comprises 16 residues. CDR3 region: CSVNGLAGGPGEEQFF. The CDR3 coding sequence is TGCAGCGTTAATGGACTAGCGGGAGGGCCGGGAGAGGAGCAGTTCTTC.

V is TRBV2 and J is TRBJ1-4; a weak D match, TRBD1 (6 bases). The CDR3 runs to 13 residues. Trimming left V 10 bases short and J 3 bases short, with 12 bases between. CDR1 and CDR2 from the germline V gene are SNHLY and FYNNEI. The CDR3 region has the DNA TGTGCCACCGGGGGGACACCTAATGAAAAACTGTTTTTT. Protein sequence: CATGGTPNEKLFF.

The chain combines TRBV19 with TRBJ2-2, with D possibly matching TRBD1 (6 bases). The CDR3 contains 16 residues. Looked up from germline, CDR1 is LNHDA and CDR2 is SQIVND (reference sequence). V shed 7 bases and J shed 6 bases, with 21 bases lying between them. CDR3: CASNPDRASLAGELFF. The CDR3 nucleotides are TGTGCCAGTAACCCGGACAGAGCGTCCTTGGCCGGGGAGCTGTTTTTT.

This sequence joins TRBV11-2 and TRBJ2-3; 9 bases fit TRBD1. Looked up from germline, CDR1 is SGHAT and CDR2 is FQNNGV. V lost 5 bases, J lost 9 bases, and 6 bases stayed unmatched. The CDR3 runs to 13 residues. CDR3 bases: TGTGCCAGCAGCCGGGACAGGGTGGACACGCAGTATTTT. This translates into CASSRDRVDTQYF.

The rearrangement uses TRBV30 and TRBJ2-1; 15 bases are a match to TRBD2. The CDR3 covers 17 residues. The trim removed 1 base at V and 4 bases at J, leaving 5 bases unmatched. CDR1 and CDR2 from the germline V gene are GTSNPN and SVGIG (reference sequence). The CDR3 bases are TGTGCCTGGAGTGGTAAGGGGACTAGCGGGAGGTACAATGAGCAGTTCTTC. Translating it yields CAWSGKGTSGRYNEQFF.

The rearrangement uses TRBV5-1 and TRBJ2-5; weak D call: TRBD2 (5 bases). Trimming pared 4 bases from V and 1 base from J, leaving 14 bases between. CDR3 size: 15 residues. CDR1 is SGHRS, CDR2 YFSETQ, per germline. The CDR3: CASSPGRVVQETQYF. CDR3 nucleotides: TGCGCCAGCAGCCCTGGGCGGGTGGTCCAAGAGACCCAGTACTTC.

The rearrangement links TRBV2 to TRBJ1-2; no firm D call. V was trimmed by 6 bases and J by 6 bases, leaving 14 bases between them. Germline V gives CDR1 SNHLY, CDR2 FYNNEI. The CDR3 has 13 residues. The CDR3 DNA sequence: TGTGCCAGCAGGCAGGCAGTTGTAAATGGCTACACCTTC. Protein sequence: CASRQAVVNGYTF.

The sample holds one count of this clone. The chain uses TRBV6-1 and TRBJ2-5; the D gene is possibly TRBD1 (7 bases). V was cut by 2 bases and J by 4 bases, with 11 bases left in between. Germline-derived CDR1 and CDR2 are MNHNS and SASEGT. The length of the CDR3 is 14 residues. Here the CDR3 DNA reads TGTGCCAGCAGTGAATGGCAGGGGGGAGAGACCCAGTACTTC. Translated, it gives CASSEWQGGETQYF.

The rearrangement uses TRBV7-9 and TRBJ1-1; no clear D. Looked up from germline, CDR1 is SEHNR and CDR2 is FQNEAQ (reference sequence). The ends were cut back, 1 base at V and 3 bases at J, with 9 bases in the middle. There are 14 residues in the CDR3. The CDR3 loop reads CASSLGGFDTEAFF. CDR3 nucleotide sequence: TGTGCCAGCAGCTTAGGGGGATTTGACACTGAAGCTTTCTTT.

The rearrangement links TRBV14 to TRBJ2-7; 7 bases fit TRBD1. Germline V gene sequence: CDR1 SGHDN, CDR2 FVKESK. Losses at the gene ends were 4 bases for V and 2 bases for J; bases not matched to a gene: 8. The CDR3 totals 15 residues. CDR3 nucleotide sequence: TGTGCCAGCAGCCCGCTTCGACAGGGCGCCTACGAGCAGTACTTC. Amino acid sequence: CASSPLRQGAYEQYF.